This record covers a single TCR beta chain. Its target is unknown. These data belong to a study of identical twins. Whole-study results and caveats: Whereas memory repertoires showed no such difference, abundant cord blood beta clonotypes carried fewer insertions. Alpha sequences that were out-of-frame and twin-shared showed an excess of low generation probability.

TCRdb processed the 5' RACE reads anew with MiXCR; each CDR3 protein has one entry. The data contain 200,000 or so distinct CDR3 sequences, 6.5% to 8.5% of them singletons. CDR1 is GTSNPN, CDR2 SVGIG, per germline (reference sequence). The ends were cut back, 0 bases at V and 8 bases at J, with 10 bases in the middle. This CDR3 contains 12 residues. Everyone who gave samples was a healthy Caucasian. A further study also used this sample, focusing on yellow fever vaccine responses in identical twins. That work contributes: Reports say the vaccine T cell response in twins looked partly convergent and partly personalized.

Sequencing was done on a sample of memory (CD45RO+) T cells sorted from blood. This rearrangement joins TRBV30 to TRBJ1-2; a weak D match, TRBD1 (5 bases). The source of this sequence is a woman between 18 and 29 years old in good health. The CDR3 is CAWSVITGGYTF. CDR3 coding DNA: TGTGCCTGGAGTGTAATCACAGGAGGCTACACCTTC.